This T cell receptor beta chain was observed in a study of shared clonotypes between healthy human individuals. The germline V gene encodes CDR1 SGHRS and CDR2 YFSETQ. The CDR3 runs to 15 residues. Trimming pared 4 bases from V and 3 bases from J, leaving 16 bases between. Only in-frame clones appear in the TCRdb table, and some are missing; sequencing was by immunoSEQ multiplex PCR. Counted here are about 960,000 clones, 76% occurring once; the ten biggest clones make up over 1.3%. Input material: memory CD4+ T cells sorted from blood. Subset meaning: CD45RA-negative fraction. This chain uses TRBV5-1 with TRBJ1-1; D is possibly TRBD1 (5 bases). The TCR sequence derives from a man younger than 30 in good health. Written as DNA, the CDR3 is TGCGCCAGCAGCAGTCAGGGTATGAGGGACACTGAAGCTTTCTTT. Its protein product is CASSSQGMRDTEAFF.